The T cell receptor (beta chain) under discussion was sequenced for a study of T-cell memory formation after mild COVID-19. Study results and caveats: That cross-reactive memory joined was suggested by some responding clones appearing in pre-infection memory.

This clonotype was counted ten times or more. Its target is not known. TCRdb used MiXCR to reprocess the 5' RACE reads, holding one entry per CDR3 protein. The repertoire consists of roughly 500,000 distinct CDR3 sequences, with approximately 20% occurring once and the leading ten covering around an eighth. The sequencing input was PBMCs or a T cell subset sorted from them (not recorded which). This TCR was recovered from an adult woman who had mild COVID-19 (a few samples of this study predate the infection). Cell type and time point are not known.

CDR3 DNA sequence: TGTGCCAGCAGCTTAAGTAGCGGGAGGGTGCCCTACGAGCAGTACTTC. Translating it yields CASSLSSGRVPYEQYF. The V and J genes are TRBV7-2 and TRBJ2-7; TRBD2 matches 11 bases. Germline V gene lookup returns CDR1 SGHTA and CDR2 FQGNSA. CDR3 length equals 16 residues. V dropped 2 bases and J dropped 2; count of bases not matched to a gene: 5. Supplemented by reference TRBV7-2 and TRBJ2-7, the full variable domain reads GAGVSQSPSNKVTEKGKDVELRCDPISGHTALYWYRQSLGQGLEFLIYFQGNSAPDKSGLPSDRFSAERTGGSVSTLTIQRTQQEDSAVYLCASSLSSGRVPYEQYFGPGTRLTVT.